This T cell receptor (beta chain) was sequenced during a study of T-cell memory formation after mild COVID-19. Notes on the study in general: Clones that shrank (day 15 to 85) were balanced CD4/CD8, whereas later expanders leaned CD4+. Whether second-wave clones peaking at day 37 were SARS-CoV-2 specific went unconfirmed. The study detected some responding clones in pre-infection memory, suggesting cross-reactive memory joined. Researchers report contracting CD4+ clones mostly in CM and EM, with CD8+ clones in EMRA.

With regard to this clonotype: Its target is not known.

Each CDR3 protein is one row after TCRdb ran MiXCR on the 5' RACE reads. The table has hundreds of thousands of distinct CDR3 sequences, 15% to 20% seen once. CDR3 length: 18 amino acids. After removal of 0 bases from V and 7 bases from J, the junction contained 11 bases not matched to a gene. Germline V lookup: CDR1 SNHLY, CDR2 FYNNEI. This sequence originates from an adult woman who had mild COVID-19 (a few samples of this study predate the infection). Cell type and time point are not known. The sample consisted of PBMCs or a T cell subset sorted from them (not recorded which). This chain links TRBV2 with TRBJ1-6, with 8 bases identical to TRBD1. DNA for the CDR3: TGTGCCAGCAGTGAAGCGCTTCAGGGGGCGGCTCAAAATTCACCCCTCCACTTT. Encoded protein: CASSEALQGAAQNSPLHF.